This TCR beta chain emerged from a study of blood T cell repertoires in COVID-19. Overall study: The United States, Italy and Spain were the sources of the acute and convalescent COVID-19 samples. From T cells, B-cell-depleted T cells, or PBMCs came the material, which was cDNA or gDNA.

This clone showed up just once. The V end lost 5 bases, the J end lost 6 bases, and 7 bases lay between the germline ends. The CDR3 spans 11 residues. From germline, CDR1 is SQVTM and CDR2 ANQGSEA. Categorization into cohorts depended on clinical history that participants reported. In the authors' workflow: Amplification of reference gene primers provided the estimated nucleated cell counts. Sequencing used immunoSEQ multiplex PCR; TCRdb keeps in-frame clones, though not all of them. V and J calls plus clone size are reproduced from that table; the DNA served to infer D and trimming. The sample shows about 200,000 clones, 85% of them seen only once.

V is TRBV29-1 and J is TRBJ2-2; D gene uncertain. What was sequenced was PBMCs or T cells enriched from blood (not recorded which). The TCR originated in a man between 35 and 55 years old who had recovered from COVID-19. CDR3 DNA sequence: TGCAGCGTTCCCCTCGCCGGGGAGCTGTTTTTT. Translating it yields CSVPLAGELFF.